These 26 T cell receptor beta chains were sequenced from one sample in a study of T-cell reconstitution after alpha-beta-depleted transplantation in children. Molecular barcoding with unique molecular identifiers was used for the TCRbeta library. MiXCR, run by TCRdb on the PCR reads, gives a single entry per CDR3 protein. Of more than 120,000 distinct CDR3 sequences listed, 7.5% to 9% are singletons. Here the sequenced sample was PBMCs, mostly from graft donor cells, taken 180 days after TCRalphabeta/CD19-depleted stem cell transplant. These receptor sequences come from a female patient aged 2-9 years who had a stem cell transplant for congenital amegakaryocytic thrombocytopenia, so the T cells may come from the graft donor.

This clonotype is a singleton in its sample. A much more abundant neighbour one base away suggests this may be a read error. Lacking the conserved final phenylalanine or tryptophan, this CDR3 likely reflects a read error. The J gene is TRBJ2-5, the V gene TRBV7-7, with TRBD1 matching over 8 bases. The CDR3 sequence is 15 residues long. Germline loops: CDR1 SSHAT, CDR2 FNYEAQ (reference sequence). Trimming at V came to 2 bases and at J to 0 bases, leaving 2 bases not matched to a gene. DNA of the CDR3: TGTGCCAGCAGCTTATTACAGGGGGACCAAGAGACCCAGTACTTG. The encoded protein is CASSLLQGDQETQYL.

This clonotype has at least ten counts. The chain couples TRBV12-3 or TRBV12-4 to TRBJ2-7, with D perhaps TRBD1 (6 bases). The CDR3 is 13 amino acids. V shed 6 bases and J shed 1 base, with 10 bases lying between them. CDR3 region: CASSNGQSYEQYF. Written as DNA, the CDR3 is TGTGCCAGCAGCAATGGACAGTCCTACGAGCAGTACTTC.

This clonotype was recorded many times. The chain is built from TRBV7-7 and TRBJ2-1; tentative D call: TRBD1 (5 bases). The CDR3 spans 13 residues. The V end lost 2 bases, the J end lost 10 bases, and 12 bases lay between the germline ends. The germline CDR1 and CDR2 sequences are SSHAT and FNYEAQ (reference sequence). In DNA form, the CDR3 reads TGTGCCAGCAGCTTATTGGGGCCTAGAGAGCAGTTCTTC. Translating gives CASSLLGPREQFF. Full variable domain (outside the CDR3, taken from reference TRBV7-7 and TRBJ2-1): GAGVSQSPRYKVTKRGQDVTLRCDPISSHATLYWYQQALGQGPEFLTYFNYEAQPDKSGLPSDRFSAERPEGSISTLTIQRTEQRDSAMYRCASSLLGPREQFFGPGTRLTVL.

This clonotype was found many times. The chain employs TRBV20-1 and TRBJ1-1, with D unresolved. The CDR3 runs 12 residues. The germline CDR1 and CDR2 sequences are DFQATT and SNEGSKA (reference sequence). V gave up 0 bases and J gave up 1 base, with 3 bases separating them. This CDR3 reads CSARDENTEAFF. As DNA, the CDR3 is TGCAGTGCTAGAGACGAGAACACTGAAGCTTTCTTT.

This clonotype was seen ten or more times. The gene calls are TRBV12-3 or TRBV12-4 and TRBJ2-2; the D gene is possibly TRBD1 (5 bases). The CDR3 runs 13 residues. V lost 6 bases, J lost 6 bases, and 11 bases lay in between. CDR3 in DNA: TGTGCCAGCAGAACCAGGGCATCCGGGGAGCTGTTTTTT. Its protein product is CASRTRASGELFF.

As concerns this clonotype: A single base separates this from a much larger clone, so it may be a read error. This chain links TRBV4-1 with TRBJ2-1; 10 positions match TRBD1. There are 15 residues in the CDR3. Germline V gene data show CDR1 as MGHRA and CDR2 as YSYEKL. For the CDR3, the DNA is TGCTCCAGCAGCCAAACCGGGACAGGGGTTTGGGAGCAGTTCTTC. Translating it yields CSSSQTGTGVWEQFF.

This clonotype has only a few counts. The V gene is TRBV11-2, the J gene TRBJ2-1; TRBD2 aligns across 11 bases. The CDR3 runs 15 residues. Losses at the gene ends were 2 bases for V and 9 bases for J; bases not matched to a gene: 6. The germline gives CDR1 SGHAT, CDR2 FQNNGV. The CDR3, as DNA: TGTGCCAGCAGCTTATCCCTAGCGGGAGGCATTGAGCAGTTCTTC. Residues: CASSLSLAGGIEQFF.

As concerns this clonotype: One end of the junction varies from germline; a read error may be responsible. The chain carries TRBV12-3 or TRBV12-4 and TRBJ2-1; D may be TRBD1 (6 bases). This CDR3 region has 13 residues. The CDR3 protein is CASSSSGGEDVVF. The CDR3 DNA reads as TGTGCCAGCAGTTCCTCTGGGGGCGAGGATGTAGTCTTC.

Only a few counts were recorded for this clonotype. V usage is TRBV20-1 and J usage is TRBJ1-1, with TRBD1 identical over 9 bases. The V gene end was trimmed by 6 bases and the J gene end by 5 bases; junction bases not matched to a gene: 7. The germline CDR1 and CDR2 sequences are DFQATT and SNEGSKA (reference sequence). The CDR3 has 13 amino acids. The CDR3: CSAADRGRTEAFF. The CDR3 coding sequence is TGCAGTGCAGCGGACAGGGGAAGGACTGAAGCTTTCTTT.

This clonotype showed up just a few times. This chain links TRBV7-2 with TRBJ1-2; D is unclear. Germline CDR1 reads SGHTA; CDR2 reads FQGNSA. Trimming cost V 0 bases and J 3 bases, with 5 bases left between them. The CDR3 is made up of 13 amino acids. The CDR3 DNA sequence: TGTGCCAGCAGCTTAGCTTCAGACTATGGCTACACCTTC. Its translation: CASSLASDYGYTF.

V usage is TRBV24-1 and J usage is TRBJ2-4; D tentatively fits TRBD1 or TRBD2 (5 bases each). CDR1 and CDR2 (germline): KGHDR, SFDVKD. There are 21 residues in the CDR3. CDR3 DNA: TGTGGGGCCAGTGATTTGCGACGCACGGTGGGACGAGGGATAGCCAAAAACATTCAGTACTTC. Encoded protein: CGASDLRRTVGRGIAKNIQYF.

This clonotype was counted only a few times. This sequence joins TRBV5-1 and TRBJ1-1; D gene uncertain. V lost 3 bases and J lost 1, with 16 bases in between. This CDR3 has 16 amino acids. Germline lookup yields CDR1 SGHRS and CDR2 YFSETQ. The CDR3 is CASSSLKGIKNTEAFF. The CDR3 DNA is TGCGCCAGCAGCTCGCTAAAAGGCATAAAGAACACTGAAGCTTTCTTT. Together with reference TRBV5-1 and TRBJ1-1, the CDR3 gives the full variable domain: KAGVTQTPRYLIKTRGQQVTLSCSPISGHRSVSWYQQTPGQGLQFLFEYFSETQRNKGNFPGRFSGRQFSNSRSEMNVSTLELGDSALYLCASSSLKGIKNTEAFFGQGTRLTVV.

There are many counts of this clonotype. V is TRBV12-3 or TRBV12-4 and J is TRBJ2-1; 8 bases agree with TRBD2. The CDR3 sequence is 15 residues long. With 6 bases clipped from V and 10 bases from J, the junction kept 14 bases outside the gene matches. The DNA for the CDR3 is TGTGCCAGCAGATCCGCCGGGAGGGTATTTAGCGAGCAGTTCTTC. This gives the protein CASRSAGRVFSEQFF.

The genes are TRBV2 and TRBJ1-4; no clear D gene. CDR1 and CDR2 (germline): SNHLY, FYNNEI. The CDR3 spans 14 residues. Trimming removed 11 bases at V and 0 bases at J, with 13 bases between. The CDR3: CARQIGPTNEKLFF. The CDR3, as DNA: TGTGCCCGCCAAATCGGGCCAACTAATGAAAAACTGTTTTTT.

This clonotype was seen repeatedly, ten times or more. This rearrangement joins TRBV10-3 to TRBJ1-3; D not resolved. The CDR3 has 14 amino acids. Trimming cost V 5 bases and J 1 base, with 9 bases left between them. CDR1 ENHRY and CDR2 SYGVKD come from the germline V gene. CDR3 residues: CAISISGSGNTIYF. CDR3 nucleotide sequence: TGTGCCATCAGTATCTCAGGTTCTGGAAACACCATATATTTT.

The chain carries TRBV28 and TRBJ1-1, with 7 bases matching TRBD1. The CDR3 is made up of 12 amino acids. The germline V gene encodes CDR1 MDHEN and CDR2 SYDVKM. V shed 2 bases and J 10 bases; nucleotides not matched to a gene: 4. CDR3 sequence: CASSLKTGRAFF. The CDR3 nucleotides read TGTGCCAGCAGTTTAAAGACAGGGAGAGCTTTCTTT.

This clonotype has ten or more counts. CDR3 DNA sequence: TGCGCCAGCAGCTCAATCGGACGGAGGGCGGATGAAAAACTGTTTTTT. Its protein is CASSSIGRRADEKLFF. The chain recombines TRBV5-1 with TRBJ1-4; D ambiguous. Germline V gene sequence: CDR1 SGHRS, CDR2 YFSETQ. The V end was cut by 3 bases, the J end by 6 bases, with 18 bases between. This CDR3 spans 16 amino acids.

This clonotype was counted ten times or more. The chain combines TRBV2 with TRBJ2-3; D is uncertain. This CDR3 has 14 residues. Germline loops: CDR1 SNHLY, CDR2 FYNNEI. V lost 5 bases, J lost 4 bases, and 13 bases lay in between. The CDR3 reads CASSSGPASDTQYF. DNA for the CDR3: TGTGCCAGCAGTTCCGGACCGGCCTCAGATACGCAGTATTTT.

Notes on this clonotype: The junction departs from the called germline gene at one end, perhaps through a read error. The V and J genes are TRBV27 and TRBJ1-5, with a tentative D call TRBD1 (5 bases). CDR1 and CDR2 from the germline V gene are MNHEY and SMNVEV (reference sequence). The length of the CDR3 is 16 residues. CDR3 in DNA: TGTGCCAGCAGTCCCTTGACACGGCTGGACAATCAGCCCCAGCATTTC. This codes for CASSPLTRLDNQPQHF.

This clonotype came up many times. This chain joins TRBV7-9 and TRBJ1-5, with no clear D. The CDR3 sequence is 12 residues long. CDR1 and CDR2 from the germline V gene are SEHNR and FQNEAQ (reference sequence). V was trimmed by 1 base and J by 6 bases, leaving 4 bases between them. CDR3 coding DNA: TGTGCCAGCAGCTTAGGTAGTCAGCCCCAGCATTTT. As protein: CASSLGSQPQHF. The whole variable domain, filled in from reference TRBV7-9 and TRBJ1-5, reads DTGVSQNPRHKITKRGQNVTFRCDPISEHNRLYWYRQTLGQGPEFLTYFQNEAQLEKSRLLSDRFSAERPKGSFSTLEIQRTEQGDSAMYLCASSLGSQPQHFGDGTRLSIL.

This clonotype was seen repeatedly, ten times or more. V is TRBV27 and J is TRBJ1-2, with a tentative D call TRBD1 (5 bases). The CDR3 loop spans 12 amino acids. Per germline, CDR1 MNHEY and CDR2 SMNVEV (reference sequence). Trimming cost V 6 bases and J 0 bases, with 5 bases left between them. The CDR3 loop is CASRTANYGYTF. In DNA, the CDR3 is TGTGCCAGCAGGACAGCTAACTATGGCTACACCTTC.

Ten or more counts support this clonotype. The chain uses TRBV5-1 and TRBJ2-7, with a tentative D call TRBD2 (6 bases). Germline CDR1 reads SGHRS; CDR2 reads YFSETQ. V was shortened by 4 bases and J by 6 bases, with 17 bases between the two germline ends. CDR3 length equals 14 residues. The CDR3 is CASSLPTGVSEQYF. The CDR3, as DNA: TGCGCCAGCAGCCTGCCTACGGGAGTAAGCGAGCAGTACTTC.

In its sample, this clonotype was seen once. The gene calls are TRBV6-1 and TRBJ2-1; tentative D call: TRBD1 (7 bases). CDR1 MNHNS and CDR2 SASEGT come from the germline V gene. V gave up 7 bases and J gave up 2 bases, with 12 bases separating them. CDR3 size: 14 residues. The CDR3 sequence is CASIQGGTYNEQFF. CDR3 bases: TGTGCCAGCATTCAGGGGGGCACCTACAATGAGCAGTTCTTC.

CDR3 sequence (DNA): TGCAGTGCATCGGGGGGGCCTTTTAATGAAAAACTGTTTTTT. It translates to CSASGGPFNEKLFF. The chain couples TRBV20-1 to TRBJ1-4, with D possibly being TRBD1 (6 bases). Trimming stripped 6 bases from V and 4 bases from J, with 15 bases between. The CDR3 has 14 amino acids. Looked up from germline, CDR1 is DFQATT and CDR2 is SNEGSKA (reference sequence).

Many counts were recorded for this clonotype. CDR3 nucleotide sequence: TGCAGTGCTAGGACAACTAGCGGAGAGATATACGAGCAGTACTTC. This codes for CSARTTSGEIYEQYF. The chain employs TRBV20-1 and TRBJ2-7; 8 positions match TRBD2. The CDR3 runs to 15 residues. V was clipped by 3 bases and J by 4 bases; unmatched bases: 11. CDR1 and CDR2 from the germline V gene are DFQATT and SNEGSKA (reference sequence).

Many counts were recorded for this clonotype. The chain carries TRBV28 and TRBJ1-1; D is ambiguous. V dropped 3 bases and J dropped 0 bases, with 11 bases sitting between them. CDR3 size: 15 residues. Germline CDR1 reads MDHEN; CDR2 reads SYDVKM. The CDR3: CASSFIIGLNTEAFF. CDR3 DNA: TGTGCCAGCAGTTTCATTATCGGATTGAACACTGAAGCTTTCTTT.